One and the same sample provided the 11 T cell receptor beta chains below, sequenced in a study of T cell responses to AZD1222 COVID-19 vaccine. Produced via immunoSEQ multiplex PCR; TCRdb's table is partial and in-frame only. The sample carries 120,000 to 150,000 clones, approximately 85% recorded once. Sequences were derived from peripheral blood, sampled on day 0 of MenACWY control vaccination. These receptors were obtained from an adult in good health.

This clone came up a few times. This sample also contains other DNA sequences that code for the same CDR3. This chain connects TRBV7-3 to TRBJ1-1; possibly TRBD1 for D (6 bases). From germline, CDR1 is SGHTA and CDR2 FQGTGA. Deletions cut 3 bases from V and 1 base from J, with 6 bases between. This CDR3 spans 13 amino acids. The CDR3 reads CASSLGQNTEAFF. The CDR3 region has the DNA TGTGCCAGCAGCTTGGGACAGAACACTGAAGCTTTCTTT.

This chain uses TRBV10-3 with TRBJ2-7; tentatively, D is TRBD1 (5 bases). This CDR3 is built from 15 residues. Germline lookup yields CDR1 ENHRY and CDR2 SYGVKD. Trimming took off 0 bases at V and 8 bases at J, with 17 bases between the two ends. This CDR3 reads CAISESGDRSHKQYF. In nucleotides, the CDR3 is TGTGCCATCAGTGAGTCAGGAGACAGATCCCACAAGCAGTACTTC.

This clone was observed a few times. The chain links TRBV7-8 to TRBJ2-7; tentatively, D is TRBD1 or TRBD2 (5 bases each). The V gene's germline CDR1 is SGHVS and CDR2 FQNEAQ. This CDR3 is 18 amino acids long. The ends were cut back, 5 bases at V and 3 bases at J, with 26 bases in the middle. The CDR3 here is CASSRRGETWGYGYEQYF. CDR3 nucleotide sequence: TGTGCCAGCAGCCGAAGGGGAGAGACATGGGGGTACGGCTACGAGCAGTACTTC.

J is TRBJ1-5 and V is TRBV12-5, with 9 nucleotides matching TRBD1. This CDR3 spans 13 amino acids. Germline CDR1 is LGHNT and CDR2 is FRNRAP. V lost 6 bases to trimming and J lost 7 bases; unmatched junction nucleotides: 4. The CDR3 region has the DNA TGTGCTAGTGGGGACAGGGGCAGGCAGCCCCAGCATTTT. This gives the protein CASGDRGRQPQHF.

V usage is TRBV4-2 and J usage is TRBJ1-1; D gene ambiguous. The CDR3 runs to 15 residues. The germline V gene has CDR1 LGHNA and CDR2 YNFKEQ. Between the trimmed V and J ends, which lost 1 base and 1 base, there was a span of 10 bases. The CDR3 loop reads CASSQGHGSNTEAFF. The CDR3 bases are TGTGCCAGCAGCCAAGGCCACGGCTCGAACACTGAAGCTTTCTTT.

There are a few counts of this clone. This chain connects TRBV28 to TRBJ1-3, with D uncertain. Germline loops: CDR1 MDHEN, CDR2 SYDVKM. The length of the CDR3 is 15 residues. V lost 5 bases and J lost 0, with 11 bases in between. CDR3 protein: CASSMDGHSGNTIYF. The CDR3 region has the DNA TGTGCCAGCAGTATGGACGGTCACTCTGGAAACACCATATATTTT.

The chain couples TRBV19 to TRBJ2-3; possible D gene TRBD2, 5 bases. V was shortened by 6 bases and J by 3 bases, with 16 bases between the two germline ends. The CDR3 totals 15 residues. Germline CDR1 LNHDA, CDR2 SQIVND (reference sequence). CDR3 in DNA: TGTGCCAGTAGCCCCCCCAGCTGGAGGACAGATACGCAGTATTTT. As protein: CASSPPSWRTDTQYF.

The chain employs TRBV19 and TRBJ1-5, with D tentatively TRBD1 (5 bases). Germline CDR1 LNHDA, CDR2 SQIVND (reference sequence). With 1 base removed from V and 0 bases from J, the gap between germline ends came to 13 bases. This CDR3 spans 17 amino acids. This CDR3 is CASSIVGSGNSNQPQHF. CDR3 nucleotides: TGTGCCAGTAGTATAGTAGGGTCAGGGAATAGCAATCAGCCCCAGCATTTT.

The chain employs TRBV10-3 and TRBJ1-6; the D is unclear. Germline CDR1 ENHRY, CDR2 SYGVKD. The CDR3 is 16 residues long. V was trimmed by 4 bases and J by 5 bases, leaving 15 bases between them. This chain's CDR3 is CAISVWQAGDNSPLHF. The CDR3 bases are TGTGCCATCAGTGTTTGGCAGGCGGGCGATAATTCACCCCTCCACTTT.

The rearrangement uses TRBV30 and TRBJ1-5, with a weak D call TRBD1 (6 bases). This CDR3 contains 15 residues. From germline, CDR1 is GTSNPN and CDR2 SVGIG (reference sequence). Trimming took 0 bases from V and 2 from J, leaving 11 bases between them. The CDR3 protein is CAWSVAGHGNQPQHF. DNA for the CDR3: TGTGCCTGGAGTGTCGCGGGACACGGCAATCAGCCCCAGCATTTT.

The J gene is TRBJ2-6, the V gene TRBV19; 7 nucleotides match TRBD1. Germline V lookup: CDR1 LNHDA, CDR2 SQIVND (reference sequence). The CDR3 has 17 amino acids. The V gene end was trimmed by 7 bases and the J gene end by 0 bases; junction bases not matched to a gene: 9. The CDR3 DNA reads TGTGCCAGTACACCGGGACAGCCAAACTCTGGGGCCAACGTCCTGACTTTC. The encoded protein is CASTPGQPNSGANVLTF.